This is a list of T cell receptor beta chains from one sample in a study of blood T cell repertoires in COVID-19. Generated by immunoSEQ multiplex PCR, the TCRdb table keeps only in-frame clones and is missing some. The repertoire holds around 180,000 clones, with more than 65% as singletons. Sequencing was done on a sample of peripheral blood. Every receptor here comes from a woman older than 75 with active or convalescent COVID-19. CDR3s include the opening cysteine and the closing phenylalanine or tryptophan. The order of the fields is V gene, D gene, CDR3 protein. A D gene is named only where the DNA matches it firmly.

V: TRBV7-2
D: NA
CDR3: CASTTQGGNEQFF

V: TRBV16
D: NA
CDR3: CASSQFAGDGELFF

V: TRBV9
D: TRBD2
CDR3: CASSSGLADWADTQYF

V: TRBV3-1/TRBV3-2
D: TRBD2
CDR3: CASSQELGGRAVTQYF

V: TRBV5-1
D: NA
CDR3: CASYPGTTNTGELFF

V: TRBV19
D: TRBD1
CDR3: CASSLQPGQPPGYGYTF

V: TRBV14
D: NA
CDR3: CASSPDSLEQQYTDTQYF

V: TRBV7-7
D: TRBD1
CDR3: CASSPLQGSGYTF

V: TRBV9
D: TRBD1
CDR3: CASSVSGGKTEAFF

V: TRBV7-9
D: TRBD2
CDR3: CASSLARTSGSPLYNEQFF

V: TRBV6-2/TRBV6-3
D: TRBD2
CDR3: CASSPKGLAGDSDTQYF

V: TRBV27
D: TRBD1
CDR3: CASRGQGRYGYTF

V: TRBV5-1
D: TRBD2
CDR3: CASSATSGRLSEQFF

V: TRBV13
D: TRBD1
CDR3: CASSRQQGDNEQFF

V: TRBV28
D: NA
CDR3: CASSGHANTGELFF

V: TRBV6-2/TRBV6-3
D: TRBD1
CDR3: CASSYPGQVFYEQYF

V: TRBV7-9
D: NA
CDR3: CASNLRAGNQETQYF

V: TRBV5-1
D: NA
CDR3: CASSLFEGSSSPLHF

V: TRBV6-5
D: NA
CDR3: CASSPWDTSNQPQHF

V: TRBV29-1
D: NA
CDR3: CSGEREVSYEQYF

V: TRBV28
D: NA
CDR3: CASSPRRRNTEAFF

V: TRBV27
D: TRBD1
CDR3: CASSGQGARGEQFF

V: TRBV27
D: NA
CDR3: CASSPGLAQPQHF

V: TRBV30
D: TRBD1
CDR3: CAWSHGTGVLMELFF

V: TRBV18
D: NA
CDR3: CASSPAGEQETQYF

V: TRBV6-5
D: NA
CDR3: CATAPGRVHTEAFF

V: TRBV5-1
D: NA
CDR3: CASSLGLAGTDTQYF

V: TRBV6-5
D: TRBD1
CDR3: CASSYDRGGPETQYF

V: TRBV29-1
D: TRBD2
CDR3: CSVDISGKWETQYF

V: TRBV5-1
D: NA
CDR3: CASSLAPEIKEGYGYTF

V: TRBV9
D: TRBD2
CDR3: CASSVLSGLYNEQFF

V: TRBV6-1
D: NA
CDR3: CASSESSSQPQHF

V: TRBV5-1
D: TRBD1
CDR3: CASSLVQGAGEQYF

V: TRBV7-9
D: NA
CDR3: CASSLMGPSSYNEQFF